These T cell receptor beta chains were read from a single sample in a study of blood T cell repertoires in COVID-19. Sequenced by immunoSEQ multiplex PCR; TCRdb stores in-frame clones only, minus some. The table includes 150,000 to 200,000 clones, 80% to 90% detected once. Source material: peripheral blood. The receptors originated from a man aged 60 to 75 with acute or convalescent COVID-19. Each CDR3 is given with its conserved first and last residue. The D gene is left open where the match is weak. Rows may omit the clone size; those that give it use once, few, many or a size class.

j_gene: TRBJ2-5
len: 13
d_gene: TRBD1
v_gene: TRBV5-4
abundance: -
CDR3nt: TGTGCCTCCCGGGCAGGGGGCCAAGAGACCCAGTACTTC
CDR3aa: CASRAGGQETQYF

j_gene: TRBJ2-3
len: 16
d_gene: TRBD2
v_gene: TRBV3-1/TRBV3-2
abundance: -
CDR3nt: TGTGCCAGCAGCCGACGTGGACTAGCGGACACAGATACGCAGTATTTT
CDR3aa: CASSRRGLADTDTQYF

j_gene: TRBJ1-1
len: 15
d_gene: TRBD1
v_gene: TRBV7-6
abundance: few
CDR3nt: TGTGCCAGCAGTTATCCAGGGGACAGCAGGACTGAAGCTTTCTTT
CDR3aa: CASSYPGDSRTEAFF

j_gene: TRBJ1-2
len: 14
d_gene: -
v_gene: TRBV7-2
abundance: -
CDR3nt: TGTGCCAGCAGCTTAGAGGGGGCTAACTATGGCTACACCTTC
CDR3aa: CASSLEGANYGYTF

j_gene: TRBJ2-7
len: 13
d_gene: TRBD1
v_gene: TRBV25-1
abundance: -
CDR3nt: TGTGCCAGCAGTGATACAGGGGGCGAAGAGCAGTACTTC
CDR3aa: CASSDTGGEEQYF

j_gene: TRBJ2-7
len: 15
d_gene: -
v_gene: TRBV9
abundance: -
CDR3nt: TGTGCCAGCAGCCGGGACTCCGCGAGGATAGGGGAGCAGTACTTC
CDR3aa: CASSRDSARIGEQYF

j_gene: TRBJ2-3
len: 14
d_gene: -
v_gene: TRBV3-1/TRBV3-2
abundance: -
CDR3nt: TGTGCCAGCAGCCAACAGGTTTCTACAGATACGCAGTATTTT
CDR3aa: CASSQQVSTDTQYF

j_gene: TRBJ1-5
len: 17
d_gene: -
v_gene: TRBV18
abundance: few
CDR3nt: TGTGCCAGCTCACCTTACAGGGAGTCCAACTCAGGGCAGCCCCAGCATTTT
CDR3aa: CASSPYRESNSGQPQHF

j_gene: TRBJ2-3
len: 14
d_gene: TRBD2
v_gene: TRBV5-1
abundance: -
CDR3nt: TGCGCCAGCAGCTCTAGCGGGGGCACAGATACGCAGTATTTT
CDR3aa: CASSSSGGTDTQYF

j_gene: TRBJ2-3
len: 14
d_gene: -
v_gene: TRBV2
abundance: once
CDR3nt: TGTGCCAGCAGCACCGTCCCTGAAGATAGTACGCAGTATTTT
CDR3aa: CASSTVPEDSTQYF

j_gene: TRBJ1-1
len: 13
d_gene: -
v_gene: TRBV6-5
abundance: -
CDR3nt: TGTGCCAGCAAAGTCACAGAGCGGACTGAAGCTTTCTTT
CDR3aa: CASKVTERTEAFF

j_gene: TRBJ2-2
len: 19
d_gene: -
v_gene: TRBV4-1
abundance: once
CDR3nt: TGCGCCAGCAGCCAAGGACCCATTGCGGCGATCGCGAACACCGGGGAGCTGTTTTTT
CDR3aa: CASSQGPIAAIANTGELFF

j_gene: TRBJ2-7
len: 11
d_gene: -
v_gene: TRBV6-5
abundance: -
CDR3nt: TGTGCCAGCAGCTCGGCCTACGAGCAGTACTTC
CDR3aa: CASSSAYEQYF

j_gene: TRBJ1-2
len: 13
d_gene: -
v_gene: TRBV29-1
abundance: -
CDR3nt: TGCAGCGTTGACCGGGGGGTTGGCTATGGCTACACCTTC
CDR3aa: CSVDRGVGYGYTF

j_gene: TRBJ1-1
len: 16
d_gene: -
v_gene: TRBV6-2/TRBV6-3
abundance: once
CDR3nt: TGTGCCAGCAGTTCCTCCGAGACAGGTCTGAACACTGAAGCTTTCTTT
CDR3aa: CASSSSETGLNTEAFF

j_gene: TRBJ2-7
len: 15
d_gene: TRBD1
v_gene: TRBV15
abundance: -
CDR3nt: TGTGCCACCAGCAGAGAAAGGGACAGGGTGAACGAGCAGTACTTC
CDR3aa: CATSRERDRVNEQYF

j_gene: TRBJ1-2
len: 14
d_gene: -
v_gene: TRBV21-1
abundance: -
CDR3nt: TGTGCCAGCAGCAAAGCTTCCAGGGGACATGGCTACACCTTC
CDR3aa: CASSKASRGHGYTF

j_gene: TRBJ1-5
len: 15
d_gene: -
v_gene: TRBV11-2
abundance: -
CDR3nt: TGTGCCAGCAGCCCGATCGCGGGGTCGGCTCAGCCCCAGCATTTT
CDR3aa: CASSPIAGSAQPQHF

j_gene: TRBJ2-2
len: 13
d_gene: -
v_gene: TRBV30
abundance: -
CDR3nt: TGTGCCTGGAGTGTACATCCGGGCGGGGAGCTGTTTTTT
CDR3aa: CAWSVHPGGELFF

j_gene: TRBJ2-3
len: 15
d_gene: -
v_gene: TRBV2
abundance: -
CDR3nt: TGTGCCAGCAGTGGTCGGGGAACTAGCACAGATACGCAGTATTTT
CDR3aa: CASSGRGTSTDTQYF

j_gene: TRBJ1-1
len: 14
d_gene: -
v_gene: TRBV5-1
abundance: -
CDR3nt: TGCGCCAGGGCAAGGCAGGGAGGAACTACAGAAGCTTTCTTT
CDR3aa: CARARQGGTTEAFF

j_gene: TRBJ2-7
len: 14
d_gene: TRBD1
v_gene: TRBV12-5
abundance: -
CDR3nt: TGTGCTAGTGGTCGAAAAGGGACAGGGGACGAGCAGTACTTC
CDR3aa: CASGRKGTGDEQYF

j_gene: TRBJ1-6
len: 16
d_gene: -
v_gene: TRBV5-6
abundance: -
CDR3nt: TGTGCCAGCAGCTTGTTTACTGCCGGGATTAACTCACCCCTCCACTTT
CDR3aa: CASSLFTAGINSPLHF

j_gene: TRBJ2-1
len: 15
d_gene: TRBD2
v_gene: TRBV5-1
abundance: -
CDR3nt: TGCGCCAGCAGCCGACCGGTGTCGGGGGGCAATGAGCAGTTCTTC
CDR3aa: CASSRPVSGGNEQFF

j_gene: TRBJ2-1
len: 11
d_gene: -
v_gene: TRBV2
abundance: -
CDR3nt: TGTGCCTTTTCTGAGTACAATGAGCAGTTCTTC
CDR3aa: CAFSEYNEQFF

j_gene: TRBJ1-2
len: 14
d_gene: -
v_gene: TRBV3-1/TRBV3-2
abundance: once
CDR3nt: TGTGCCAGCAGCACCGGTCGGACAGTTGGTGGCTACACCTTC
CDR3aa: CASSTGRTVGGYTF

j_gene: TRBJ1-5
len: 18
d_gene: TRBD1
v_gene: TRBV4-1
abundance: -
CDR3nt: TGCGCCAGCAGCCAGGGACTCCCCGCGGGACAGGGGCCCCAGCCCCAGCATTTT
CDR3aa: CASSQGLPAGQGPQPQHF

j_gene: TRBJ1-2
len: 15
d_gene: TRBD1
v_gene: TRBV3-1/TRBV3-2
abundance: -
CDR3nt: TGTGCCAGCAGCTTCCCGGGACAGAGCTCCTATGGCTACACCTTC
CDR3aa: CASSFPGQSSYGYTF

j_gene: TRBJ1-1
len: 15
d_gene: -
v_gene: TRBV7-2
abundance: -
CDR3nt: TGTGCCAGCAGCTTAGACGGGAGCCGGAACACTGAAGCTTTCTTT
CDR3aa: CASSLDGSRNTEAFF

j_gene: TRBJ1-3
len: 17
d_gene: -
v_gene: TRBV18
abundance: -
CDR3nt: TGTGCCAGCTCGCCCCGACACCTCGTAGTCTCTGGAAACACCATATATTTT
CDR3aa: CASSPRHLVVSGNTIYF

j_gene: TRBJ1-1
len: 13
d_gene: TRBD1
v_gene: TRBV3-1/TRBV3-2
abundance: once
CDR3nt: TGTGCCAGCAGCCAAGAGGGGACAGGTAAAGCTTTCTTT
CDR3aa: CASSQEGTGKAFF

j_gene: TRBJ2-7
len: 13
d_gene: -
v_gene: TRBV9
abundance: few
CDR3nt: TGTGCCAGCAGCGTACGGCAGGGGGGCGAGCAGTACTTC
CDR3aa: CASSVRQGGEQYF

j_gene: TRBJ2-5
len: 12
d_gene: TRBD1
v_gene: TRBV3-1/TRBV3-2
abundance: -
CDR3nt: TGTGCCAGCAGCCAAGCGACAGGGAACCAGTACTTC
CDR3aa: CASSQATGNQYF

j_gene: TRBJ1-3
len: 14
d_gene: -
v_gene: TRBV7-9
abundance: -
CDR3nt: TGTGCCAGCTCTCAGGGTTCCTCTGGAAACACCATATATTTT
CDR3aa: CASSQGSSGNTIYF

j_gene: TRBJ1-5
len: 13
d_gene: TRBD1
v_gene: TRBV29-1
abundance: -
CDR3nt: TGCAGCGTTGGACAGGGCGGCAATCAGCCCCAGCATTTT
CDR3aa: CSVGQGGNQPQHF

j_gene: TRBJ1-4
len: 15
d_gene: TRBD1
v_gene: TRBV3-1/TRBV3-2
abundance: -
CDR3nt: TGTGCCAGCAGCCAAAGACAGGGGGTCGCAGGGGAACTGTTTTTT
CDR3aa: CASSQRQGVAGELFF

j_gene: TRBJ1-5
len: 13
d_gene: -
v_gene: TRBV4-1
abundance: -
CDR3nt: TGCGCCAGCAGCCTCGCGGCCTATCAGCCCCAGCATTTT
CDR3aa: CASSLAAYQPQHF

j_gene: TRBJ2-7
len: 13
d_gene: -
v_gene: TRBV11-2
abundance: -
CDR3nt: TGTGCCAGCAGCCCGTCCTACCGGGATGCGCAGTACTTC
CDR3aa: CASSPSYRDAQYF

j_gene: TRBJ1-6
len: 14
d_gene: -
v_gene: TRBV10-3
abundance: -
CDR3nt: TGTGCCATCAGTGATAGTAGGGGAAGGTCACCCCTCCACTTT
CDR3aa: CAISDSRGRSPLHF

j_gene: TRBJ2-7
len: 14
d_gene: TRBD2
v_gene: TRBV7-2
abundance: -
CDR3nt: TGTGCCAGCAGCTTAACGGCGGGGGGGTACGAGCAGTACTTC
CDR3aa: CASSLTAGGYEQYF

j_gene: TRBJ1-1
len: 13
d_gene: -
v_gene: TRBV9
abundance: -
CDR3nt: TGTGCCAGCAGCGTAAACTCGAACACTGAAGCTTTCTTT
CDR3aa: CASSVNSNTEAFF

j_gene: TRBJ1-5
len: 15
d_gene: TRBD1
v_gene: TRBV9
abundance: once
CDR3nt: TGTGCCAGCAGCTCGACAGGGGTTAGCAATCAGCCCCAGCATTTT
CDR3aa: CASSSTGVSNQPQHF

j_gene: TRBJ1-2
len: 13
d_gene: TRBD1
v_gene: TRBV6-5
abundance: -
CDR3nt: TGTGCCAGCAGGGGACAGGGCCACTATGGCTACACCTTC
CDR3aa: CASRGQGHYGYTF

j_gene: TRBJ1-1
len: 13
d_gene: TRBD1
v_gene: TRBV30
abundance: few
CDR3nt: TGTGCCTGGAGTGTACAGGGGGCGGTCGGAGCTTTCTTT
CDR3aa: CAWSVQGAVGAFF

j_gene: TRBJ2-3
len: 16
d_gene: TRBD2
v_gene: TRBV5-1
abundance: -
CDR3nt: TGCGCCAGCGGACTCGGGGGGGCGACTAGCACAGATACGCAGTATTTT
CDR3aa: CASGLGGATSTDTQYF

j_gene: TRBJ2-7
len: 11
d_gene: -
v_gene: TRBV30
abundance: many
CDR3nt: TGTGCCTGGAGTTCCGGCTACGAGCAGTACTTC
CDR3aa: CAWSSGYEQYF

j_gene: TRBJ2-1
len: 13
d_gene: -
v_gene: TRBV5-1
abundance: -
CDR3nt: TGCGCCAGCAGCTTGGCGGTGTACAATGAGCAGTTCTTC
CDR3aa: CASSLAVYNEQFF

j_gene: TRBJ2-3
len: 15
d_gene: TRBD1
v_gene: TRBV27
abundance: -
CDR3nt: TGTGCCAGCAGTGTATCAGGGGGCCGCACAGATACGCAGTATTTT
CDR3aa: CASSVSGGRTDTQYF

j_gene: TRBJ2-7
len: 14
d_gene: -
v_gene: TRBV12-5
abundance: -
CDR3nt: TGTGCTAGTGCGTACTCAGGGTCCTCCTACGAGCAGTACTTC
CDR3aa: CASAYSGSSYEQYF

j_gene: TRBJ1-3
len: 14
d_gene: -
v_gene: TRBV9
abundance: -
CDR3nt: TGTGCCAGCAGCGGCACAGGTACAGGAAACACCATATATTTT
CDR3aa: CASSGTGTGNTIYF

j_gene: TRBJ1-6
len: 14
d_gene: TRBD1
v_gene: TRBV5-4
abundance: -
CDR3nt: TGTGCCAGCAGTCGGACAGGGAATAATTCACCCCTCCACTTT
CDR3aa: CASSRTGNNSPLHF